The 4 T cell receptor beta chains below were found in one sample sequenced in a study of CD8+CD57+ T cells in acquired aplastic anemia. Selection for sequencing was limited to patients who had shown CD8+CD57+ cell expansion by flow cytometry. Genomic DNA provided the template from which TCR beta VDJ and CDR3 profiles were obtained. TCRdb used MiXCR to reprocess the reads, holding one entry per CDR3 protein. The repertoire has roughly 98,000 distinct CDR3 sequences, less than 75% of them found once; the top ten carry about 60%. Sequenced: sorted CD4+, CD8+, or CD8+CD57+ T cells (not recorded which) from PBMCs. The receptor source for this set is a human donor with aplastic anemia.

This sequence joins TRBV15 and TRBJ1-4, with 8 bases aligning to TRBD1. The length of the CDR3 is 15 residues. The germline V gene has CDR1 LNHNV and CDR2 YYDKDF (reference sequence). The trim removed 3 bases at V and 4 bases at J, leaving 4 bases unmatched. The CDR3 here is CATSRTGDYNEKLFF. The CDR3 region has the DNA TGTGCCACCAGCAGGACAGGGGATTATAATGAAAAACTGTTTTTT.

J is TRBJ1-2 and V is TRBV6-1, with TRBD1 identical over 9 bases. V was clipped by 7 bases and J by 6 bases; unmatched bases: 12. CDR3 length equals 15 residues. Germline lookup yields CDR1 MNHNS and CDR2 SASEGT. CDR3 residues: CASNQVQGARDGYTF. The CDR3 DNA sequence: TGTGCCAGCAACCAAGTACAGGGGGCGCGAGATGGCTACACCTTC.

This clonotype was seen more than once but under ten times. V is TRBV7-6 and J is TRBJ2-7, with D perhaps being TRBD1 or TRBD2 (5 bases each). CDR3 length equals 13 residues. V was clipped by 1 base and J by 3 bases, with 7 bases between them. The germline gives CDR1 SGHVS, CDR2 FNYEAQ. The CDR3 coding sequence is TGTGCCAGCAGCTTAGGAGGGGACTACGAGCAGTACTTC. This sequence encodes CASSLGGDYEQYF.

Concerning this clonotype: A read error may account for a junction end that differs from germline. The chain joins TRBV12-3 or TRBV12-4 to TRBJ2-5; a weak D match, TRBD2 (6 bases). The CDR3 has 13 residues. The CDR3 sequence: CASSPREWETQYF. The CDR3 DNA reads TGTGCCAGCAGTCCTCGGGAGTGGGAGACTCAGTACTTC.